Sequencing of this T cell receptor beta chain was carried out in a study of tumor-infiltrating lymphocytes in primary liver carcinoma. Points on this clonotype: One junction end does not reproduce the germline sequence, and a read error may be involved.

The authors made TCR beta cDNA from 500 to 600 ng total RNA with a constant-region primer. Library construction for TCR beta comprised three nested multiplex PCR rounds performed with slightly modified ARM-PCR. TCRdb called the multiplex PCR reads again in MiXCR, with one record for every CDR3 protein. The sample yields fewer than 85,000 distinct CDR3 sequences, 65% to 75% seen once. Co-extracted RNA and DNA came from roughly 20-30 mg of unsorted bulk tissue. This receptor was obtained from a man aged 40-50 years with primary liver carcinoma and hepatitis B virus infection. The sequencing sample was made of tumor-adjacent normal liver tissue.

The CDR3 coding sequence is TGCGCCAGCAACCATGCCGGCAGTACCCCCTACGAGCCGTACTTC. As protein: CASNHAGSTPYEPYF. The genes are TRBV4-1 and TRBJ2-7; D unclear. CDR1 is MGHRA and CDR2 is YSYEKL in the germline V gene. The CDR3 spans 15 residues.